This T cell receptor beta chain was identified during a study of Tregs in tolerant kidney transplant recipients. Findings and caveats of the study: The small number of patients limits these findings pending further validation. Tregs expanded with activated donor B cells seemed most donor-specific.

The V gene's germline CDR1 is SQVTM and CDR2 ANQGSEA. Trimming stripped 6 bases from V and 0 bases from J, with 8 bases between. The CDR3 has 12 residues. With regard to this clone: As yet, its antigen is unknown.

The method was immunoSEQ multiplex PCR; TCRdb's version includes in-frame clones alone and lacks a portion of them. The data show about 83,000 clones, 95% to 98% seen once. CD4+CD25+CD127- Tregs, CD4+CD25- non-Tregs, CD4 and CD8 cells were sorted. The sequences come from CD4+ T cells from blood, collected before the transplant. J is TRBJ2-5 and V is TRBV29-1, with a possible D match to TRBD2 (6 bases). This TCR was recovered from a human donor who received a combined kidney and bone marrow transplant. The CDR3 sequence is CSVVADQETQYF. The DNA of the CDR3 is TGCAGCGTGGTAGCGGACCAAGAGACCCAGTACTTC.